The present entry profiles one T cell receptor (beta chain) with its context. This specimen comes from a study of OX40 agonist ivuxolimab in advanced cancers. V gave up 4 bases and J gave up 5 bases, with 6 bases separating them. The CDR3 runs 13 residues. CDR1 is MDHEN, CDR2 SYDVKM, per germline. Libraries were prepared by immunoSEQ multiplex PCR; TCRdb keeps only in-frame clonotypes and omits some of them. The sample lists 82,000 or so clones; roughly 92% were seen once. This clonotype was obtained from an adult with an advanced solid tumor such as melanoma, head and neck, liver or kidney cancer. The chain couples TRBV28 to TRBJ1-6, with D hard to call. The material sequenced was CD4+ or CD8+ T cells sorted from blood, taken in a trial of the OX40 agonist ivuxolimab. This CDR3 reads CASSWAHNSPLHF. DNA for the CDR3: TGTGCCAGCAGTTGGGCACATAATTCACCCCTCCACTTT.